Presented here are 20 T cell receptor beta chains from one specimen sequenced in a study of blood T cell repertoires in COVID-19. Clones were sequenced by immunoSEQ multiplex PCR, and TCRdb holds only the in-frame ones, with some missing. The table lists roughly 100,000 clones, approximately 84% of them singletons, with roughly 4.1% in the top ten. The sequencing sample was made of peripheral blood. These receptors all stem from a human donor in a cohort sampled during active COVID-19.

The chain carries TRBV7-6 and TRBJ1-2; maybe TRBD1 (5 bases). There are 12 residues in the CDR3. Germline assignment: CDR1 SGHVS and CDR2 FNYEAQ. V was shortened by 1 base and J by 14 bases, with 14 bases between the two germline ends. Written as DNA, the CDR3 is TGTGCCAGCAGCTTAGGCGACAGTTCGGTTACCTTC. Its protein is CASSLGDSSVTF.

The gene calls are TRBV5-5 and TRBJ2-6; D unresolved. Between the trimmed V and J ends, which lost 4 bases and 0 bases, there was a span of 14 bases. This CDR3 is 17 amino acids long. Germline CDR1 is SGHKS and CDR2 is YYEKEE (reference sequence). CDR3 sequence: CASSPTLYSSGANVLTF. CDR3 coding DNA: TGTGCCAGCAGCCCAACCCTTTACAGCTCTGGGGCCAACGTCCTGACTTTC.

V and J are TRBV4-2 and TRBJ2-7, with TRBD1 matching over 9 bases. With 1 base clipped from V and 4 bases from J, the junction kept 8 bases outside the gene matches. CDR3 length: 16 amino acids. Germline CDR1 and CDR2: LGHNA and YNFKEQ. The CDR3 region is CASSQAYRGREYEQYF. The CDR3 DNA reads TGTGCCAGCAGCCAAGCATACAGGGGGCGCGAATACGAGCAGTACTTC.

V usage is TRBV4-1 and J usage is TRBJ2-7; 8 nucleotides line up with TRBD2. This CDR3 is 16 amino acids long. CDR1 and CDR2 (germline): MGHRA, YSYEKL. V was pared by 0 bases and J by 0 bases, with 4 bases of the junction left unmatched. As DNA, the CDR3 is TGCGCCAGCAGCCAAGATTCGCGGGGGGTCTCCTACGAGCAGTACTTC. The encoded protein is CASSQDSRGVSYEQYF.

The chain has TRBV28 and TRBJ1-1; the match to TRBD1 covers 7 bases. Germline assignment: CDR1 MDHEN and CDR2 SYDVKM. The trim removed 10 bases at V and 0 bases at J, leaving 5 bases unmatched. The CDR3 is 13 residues long. CDR3 bases: TGTGCCATCGCCGGGACAGTGAACACTGAAGCTTTCTTT. Protein: CAIAGTVNTEAFF.

V usage is TRBV11-3 and J usage is TRBJ1-6, with 7 bases identical to TRBD1. Germline V gene sequence: CDR1 SGHNT, CDR2 YENEEA. The length of the CDR3 is 16 residues. V gave up 5 bases and J gave up 5 bases; unmatched junction bases: 9. The CDR3: CASSLDRERHNSPLHF. In DNA, the CDR3 is TGTGCCAGCAGCCTTGACAGGGAGCGTCATAATTCACCCCTCCACTTT.

This clone is medium-sized (0.01 to 0.1%). V usage is TRBV28 and J usage is TRBJ2-1, with D possibly being TRBD1 (6 bases). V was shortened by 3 bases and J by 4 bases, with 16 bases between the two germline ends. The V gene's germline CDR1 is MDHEN and CDR2 SYDVKM. There are 16 residues in the CDR3. As DNA, the CDR3 is TGTGCCAGCAGTTTCACCCCCGGACAGATATACAATGAGCAGTTCTTC. Translated, it gives CASSFTPGQIYNEQFF.

The chain is built from TRBV25-1 and TRBJ2-3; unclear D gene. This CDR3 region has 13 residues. The germline gives CDR1 MGHDK, CDR2 SYGVNS. The V end lost 3 bases, the J end lost 5 bases, and 9 bases lay between the germline ends. CDR3 sequence: CASSDWAEDTQYF. DNA for the CDR3: TGTGCCAGCAGTGATTGGGCAGAAGATACGCAGTATTTT. The full variable domain, completed using reference TRBV25-1 and TRBJ2-3, is EADIYQTPRYLVIGTGKKITLECSQTMGHDKMYWYQQDPGMELHLIHYSYGVNSTEKGDLSSESTVSRIRTEHFPLTLESARPSHTSQYLCASSDWAEDTQYFGPGTRLTVL.

This chain uses TRBV6-5 with TRBJ1-5, with a tentative D call TRBD1 (5 bases). Trimming pared 7 bases from V and 5 bases from J, leaving 15 bases between. The CDR3 runs 14 residues. In germline, CDR1 is MNHEY, CDR2 SVGAGI. CDR3 region: CASNDGQAYQPQHF. CDR3 coding DNA: TGTGCCAGCAACGACGGACAAGCATATCAGCCCCAGCATTTT.

The chain's CDR3 is CASSSRGSYNEQFF. The CDR3 nucleotides read TGTGCCAGCAGCTCCAGGGGCTCCTACAATGAGCAGTTCTTC. The rearrangement links TRBV7-9 to TRBJ2-1; D might be TRBD1 (6 bases). The CDR3 sequence is 14 residues long. V dropped 4 bases and J dropped 0 bases, with 7 bases sitting between them. CDR1 and CDR2 from the germline V gene are SEHNR and FQNEAQ (reference sequence).

The V and J genes are TRBV5-1 and TRBJ2-4; 8 nucleotides align to TRBD2. The CDR3 contains 14 residues. Germline lookup yields CDR1 SGHRS and CDR2 YFSETQ. V lost 1 base and J lost 7; bases outside the gene matches: 4. CDR3 nucleotides: TGCGCCAGCAGCTTGTCTGCGGGGGGTAACATTCAGTACTTC. It encodes CASSLSAGGNIQYF.

This chain connects TRBV7-6 to TRBJ2-7; TRBD1 agrees at 9 bases. Germline CDR1 and CDR2: SGHVS and FNYEAQ. The V segment lost 4 bases and the J segment 2 bases; nucleotides outside the gene matches: 9. The CDR3 consists of 16 residues. CDR3 in amino acids: CASSSRTGASPYEQYF. CDR3 sequence (DNA): TGTGCCAGCAGCTCCAGGACAGGGGCCTCTCCCTACGAGCAGTACTTC. Full variable domain (missing parts from reference TRBV7-6 and TRBJ2-7): GAGVSQSPRYKVTKRGQDVALRCDPISGHVSLYWYRQALGQGPEFLTYFNYEAQQDKSGLPNDRFSAERPEGSISTLTIQRTEQRDSAMYRCASSSRTGASPYEQYFGPGTRLTVT.

This clone was detected a few times. V gene TRBV28 combines with J gene TRBJ1-2; 8 bases map to TRBD1. Trimming cost V 2 bases and J 7 bases; bases outside gene matches: 6. The V gene's germline CDR1 is MDHEN and CDR2 SYDVKM. The CDR3 consists of 14 residues. This CDR3 reads CASSLTRGLSGYTF. CDR3 bases: TGTGCCAGCAGTTTAACCAGGGGGCTTAGTGGCTACACCTTC.

The chain links TRBV5-1 to TRBJ1-2; a possible D gene is TRBD1 (6 bases). V lost 6 bases, J lost 3 bases, and 27 bases lay in between. Germline V gives CDR1 SGHRS, CDR2 YFSETQ. CDR3 size: 18 residues. The CDR3 DNA sequence: TGCGCCAGCACCCAAGAATCGGGCCCGGGGGGCGCCTACTATGGCTACACCTTC. The encoded protein is CASTQESGPGGAYYGYTF.

The genes are TRBV7-2 and TRBJ1-6; the match to TRBD1 covers 7 bases. CDR1 is SGHTA and CDR2 is FQGNSA in the germline V gene. V was clipped by 5 bases and J by 7 bases; unmatched bases: 8. This CDR3 comprises 15 residues. CDR3 loop: CASSNLSGQNSPLHF. Here the CDR3 DNA reads TGTGCCAGCAGCAACCTTTCGGGACAGAATTCACCCCTCCACTTT.

V gene TRBV18 combines with J gene TRBJ2-7, with D unresolved. V shed 4 bases and J shed 2 bases, with 12 bases lying between them. Germline values: CDR1 KGHSH, CDR2 LQKENI. The CDR3 runs 14 residues. This CDR3 is CASSRASYPYEQYF. DNA of the CDR3: TGTGCCAGCTCACGGGCGAGCTACCCCTACGAGCAGTACTTC.

The V and J genes are TRBV11-3 and TRBJ2-7; tentative D call: TRBD1 (6 bases). Germline lookup yields CDR1 SGHNT and CDR2 YENEEA. The CDR3 runs 14 residues. Trimming pared 1 base from V and 0 bases from J, leaving 7 bases between. CDR3 sequence: CASSLAGDSYEQYF. CDR3 coding DNA: TGTGCCAGCAGCTTAGCAGGGGACTCCTACGAGCAGTACTTC.

The chain has TRBV18 and TRBJ2-5; TRBD1 matches at 9 bases. The CDR3 length is 15 residues. J gave up 1 base and V 4 bases, and 4 bases lay outside the gene matches. The germline V gene has CDR1 KGHSH and CDR2 LQKENI. The CDR3 sequence: CASSHPGQGQETQYF. The DNA of the CDR3 is TGTGCCAGCTCACATCCGGGACAGGGCCAAGAGACCCAGTACTTC.

The gene calls are TRBV5-1 and TRBJ2-5, with D uncertain. CDR1 is SGHRS and CDR2 is YFSETQ in the germline V gene. The V gene lost 0 bases and the J gene lost 2 bases, with 5 bases spanning the gap. This CDR3 is built from 13 residues. CDR3 nucleotides: TGCGCCAGCAGCTTGGGGCAGCAAGAGACCCAGTACTTC. Translation: CASSLGQQETQYF.

The rearrangement links TRBV2 to TRBJ2-2; D uncertain. CDR1 and CDR2 (germline): SNHLY, FYNNEI. The ends were cut back, 8 bases at V and 7 bases at J, with 8 bases in the middle. CDR3 length: 11 residues. Written as DNA, the CDR3 is TGTGCCAGCCTGTACAGCGGGGAGCTGTTTTTT. Protein sequence: CASLYSGELFF.